The 22 T cell receptor beta chains listed next were all sequenced from one sample in a study of T cells in Graves' hyperthyroidism and ophthalmopathy. The CDR3 regions of TCR beta were amplified from RNA transcripts. The HTBI primer set was used in a first-round RT-PCR of the TCR CDR3. TCRdb fed the multiplex PCR reads into MiXCR, producing one record per CDR3 protein. The sample contains hundreds of thousands of distinct CDR3 sequences, roughly 32% of which appear only once. Sequenced material: blood. These receptors were collected from a woman in her thirties or forties with Graves' hyperthyroidism.

The gene calls are TRBV15 and TRBJ1-5; D is undetermined. The CDR3 sequence is 15 residues long. Per the germline V gene, CDR1 is LNHNV and CDR2 is YYDKDF (reference sequence). The ends were cut back, 3 bases at V and 6 bases at J, with 15 bases in the middle. The CDR3 sequence is CATSRGGGGPQPQHF. The CDR3, as DNA: TGTGCCACCAGCAGGGGAGGAGGAGGACCTCAGCCCCAGCATTTT.

This clonotype turned up a few times. CDR3 nucleotide sequence: TGTGCCAGTAGTATTCGGGCGGGCAGGGGGGAGCATTTT. Protein product: CASSIRAGRGEHF. V usage is TRBV19 and J usage is TRBJ1-5; 7 bases align to TRBD1. Germline CDR1 reads LNHDA; CDR2 reads SQIVND (reference sequence). The CDR3 consists of 13 residues. J was trimmed by 14 bases and V by 3 bases; bases with no gene match: 10.

The V call is TRBV9, the J call TRBJ1-4; no reliable D call. Between the trimmed V and J ends, which lost 0 bases and 5 bases, there was a span of 14 bases. In germline, CDR1 is SGDLS, CDR2 YYNGEE. This CDR3 has 16 amino acids. CDR3 residues: CASSVDPDPENEKLFF. The DNA of the CDR3 is TGTGCCAGCAGCGTAGATCCGGACCCGGAAAATGAAAAACTGTTTTTT.

Ten or more counts support this clonotype. This rearrangement joins TRBV15 to TRBJ2-2, with D possibly being TRBD1 (5 bases). This CDR3 is 12 amino acids long. Germline CDR1 reads LNHNV; CDR2 reads YYDKDF (reference sequence). Trimming shortened V by 8 bases and J by 3 bases, and 7 bases separated the two germline ends. CDR3 coding DNA: TGTGCCACCGGACACTACACCGGGGAGCTGTTTTTT. The encoded protein is CATGHYTGELFF.

This clonotype has a handful of counts. A much more abundant neighbour one base away suggests this may be a read error. This chain links TRBV9 with TRBJ2-6; D is unclear. CDR3 length: 15 residues. The germline V and J ends were trimmed by 2 bases and 2 bases, with 8 bases remaining between them. Germline assignment: CDR1 SGDLS and CDR2 YYNGEE. CDR3 DNA: TGTGCCAGCAGCGTTCAGGAGACTGGGGCCAACGTCCTGACTTTC. Its protein is CASSVQETGANVLTF.

This clonotype has ten or more counts. V and J are TRBV2 and TRBJ2-7; possible D gene TRBD1, 8 bases. The CDR3 extends over 12 amino acids. V was clipped by 8 bases and J by 7 bases, with 15 bases between them. CDR1 SNHLY and CDR2 FYNNEI come from the germline V gene. The DNA for the CDR3 is TGTGCCAGCGTTACAGGGGGAGGGGAGCAGTACTTC. It codes for CASVTGGGEQYF. Full variable domain (outside the CDR3, taken from reference TRBV2 and TRBJ2-7): EPEVTQTPSHQVTQMGQEVILRCVPISNHLYFYWYRQILGQKVEFLVSFYNNEISEKSEIFDDQFSVERPDGSNFTLKIRSTKLEDSAMYFCASVTGGGEQYFGPGTRLTVT.

The chain recombines TRBV24-1 with TRBJ2-1, with 7 bases identical to TRBD1. The DNA matches TRBJ2-7 better at its end, which makes the J call doubtful. The CDR3 runs 16 residues. Germline lookup yields CDR1 KGHDR and CDR2 SFDVKD. The CDR3 sequence is CATSDPRQGNYNEQYF. The CDR3 coding sequence is TGTGCCACCAGTGATCCCAGACAGGGTAACTACAATGAGCAGTACTTC.

This clonotype has a handful of counts. The chain combines TRBV7-6 with TRBJ2-6; 8 bases match TRBD2. After removal of 3 bases from V and 2 bases from J, the junction contained 6 bases not matched to a gene. The length of the CDR3 is 17 residues. The germline V gene has CDR1 SGHVS and CDR2 FNYEAQ. This CDR3 reads CASSFTSGLTGANVLTF. The CDR3 DNA sequence: TGTGCCAGCAGCTTCACTAGCGGTCTAACTGGGGCCAACGTCCTGACTTTC.

The chain is built from TRBV7-2 and TRBJ1-4, with 9 bases fitting TRBD1. V lost 5 bases, J lost 11 bases, and 9 bases stayed unmatched. CDR3 length: 14 residues. The germline gives CDR1 SGHTA, CDR2 FQGNSA. The CDR3 bases are TGTGCCAGCAGCCGAGGGACAGGGTTGGAGAAACTGTTTTTT. It is translated as CASSRGTGLEKLFF.

The chain is built from TRBV5-1 and TRBJ2-2; D is possibly TRBD2 (5 bases). Trimming pared 6 bases from V and 2 bases from J, leaving 11 bases between. The CDR3 contains 14 residues. CDR1 and CDR2 (germline): SGHRS, YFSETQ. CDR3 residues: CASTRTYNTGELFF. CDR3 DNA: TGCGCCAGCACCCGGACTTATAACACCGGGGAGCTGTTTTTT.

The CDR3 bases are TGTGCCAGCAGTTCCGGGACGAGGGGCTACGGTGGCTACACCTTC. Protein sequence: CASSSGTRGYGGYTF. The V and J genes are TRBV2 and TRBJ1-2, with D perhaps matching TRBD1 (5 bases). This CDR3 spans 15 amino acids. Germline loops: CDR1 SNHLY, CDR2 FYNNEI. Trimming cost V 5 bases and J 7 bases, with 20 bases left between them.

V is TRBV29-1 and J is TRBJ1-5, with D possibly TRBD1 on 6 matching bases. The germline V gene encodes CDR1 SQVTM and CDR2 ANQGSEA. This CDR3 is built from 12 residues. V was trimmed by 4 bases and J by 4 bases, leaving 8 bases between them. CDR3 in DNA: TGCAGCGTTGGACAGGAAAATCAGCCCCAGCATTTT. This encodes CSVGQENQPQHF.

There are many counts of this clonotype. The chain couples TRBV4-3 to TRBJ2-7, with D perhaps matching TRBD1 (5 bases). The V end lost 0 bases, the J end lost 0 bases, and 9 bases lay between the germline ends. The CDR3 runs to 15 residues. Germline V gene lookup returns CDR1 LGHNA and CDR2 YSLEER. The CDR3 reads CASSQDVRASYEQYF. CDR3 nucleotide sequence: TGCGCCAGCAGCCAAGATGTCAGGGCCTCCTACGAGCAGTACTTC.

J is TRBJ1-4 and V is TRBV19; tentative D call: TRBD1 (6 bases). There are 14 residues in the CDR3. The germline gives CDR1 LNHDA, CDR2 SQIVND (reference sequence). V lost 3 bases and J lost 5, with 10 bases in between. CDR3 protein: CASSIVGGNEKLFF. The DNA of the CDR3 is TGTGCCAGTAGTATCGTAGGGGGGAATGAAAAACTGTTTTTT. Variable domain in full (rest from reference TRBV19 and TRBJ1-4): DGGITQSPKYLFRKEGQNVTLSCEQNLNHDAMYWYRQDPGQGLRLIYYSQIVNDFQKGDIAEGYSVSREKKESFPLTVTSAQKNPTAFYLCASSIVGGNEKLFFGSGTQLSVL.

This chain connects TRBV29-1 to TRBJ2-7; D possibly uses TRBD1 or TRBD2 (6 bases each). This CDR3 is built from 13 residues. Germline assignment: CDR1 SQVTM and CDR2 ANQGSEA. Trimming stripped 3 bases from V and 6 bases from J, with 15 bases between. CDR3 in amino acids: CSVDVPGAVEQYF. CDR3 sequence (DNA): TGCAGCGTTGATGTTCCGGGGGCGGTCGAGCAGTACTTC.

This clonotype was observed many times. J is TRBJ1-3 and V is TRBV7-2; D gene ambiguous. Trimming took 8 bases from V and 2 from J, leaving 10 bases between them. Germline V gives CDR1 SGHTA, CDR2 FQGNSA. The CDR3 contains 13 residues. CDR3 loop: CASGTDAGNTIYF. CDR3 sequence (DNA): TGTGCCAGCGGTACAGACGCTGGAAACACCATATATTTT.

This clonotype was found a few times. The chain links TRBV6-5 to TRBJ2-5, with a tentative D call TRBD2 (5 bases). Germline V lookup: CDR1 MNHEY, CDR2 SVGAGI. The CDR3 is 16 residues long. V lost 5 bases and J 4 bases, leaving 20 bases between the germline ends. DNA for the CDR3: TGTGCCAGCAGTCCCTTTGGAGCAGGCGGAGGAGAGACCCAGTACTTC. Amino acids: CASSPFGAGGGETQYF.

This clonotype occurred a few times. The chain has TRBV18 and TRBJ2-7, with a weak D call TRBD2 (5 bases). V gave up 6 bases and J gave up 4 bases, with 16 bases separating them. The CDR3 is made up of 14 amino acids. Germline loops: CDR1 KGHSH, CDR2 LQKENI. This chain's CDR3 is CASSPLASLYEQYF. The CDR3 nucleotides read TGTGCCAGCTCGCCCCTAGCTTCCCTGTACGAGCAGTACTTC.

This sequence joins TRBV6-5 and TRBJ1-1, with TRBD1 identical over 8 bases. The CDR3 is 18 amino acids. From germline, CDR1 is MNHEY and CDR2 SVGAGI. V trimming: 2 bases; J trimming: 7 bases; junction bases outside the gene matches: 18. CDR3 sequence reads: CASSYGLPGQDLGNEAFF. CDR3 coding DNA: TGTGCCAGCAGTTACGGCCTCCCGGGACAGGACCTTGGAAATGAAGCTTTCTTT.

The table lists this clonotype with many counts. The V gene is TRBV7-9, the J gene TRBJ2-7, with TRBD1 as a possible D gene (6 bases). The germline gives CDR1 SEHNR, CDR2 FQNEAQ (reference sequence). V shed 3 bases and J shed 4 bases, with 10 bases lying between them. The CDR3 has 13 residues. CDR3 in amino acids: CASSFFGQYEQYF. CDR3 coding DNA: TGTGCCAGCAGCTTTTTCGGACAGTACGAGCAGTACTTC.

The J gene is TRBJ1-3, the V gene TRBV3-1, with a weak D call TRBD1 (5 bases). The germline V gene has CDR1 LGHDT and CDR2 YNNKEL (reference sequence). The CDR3 spans 13 residues. V dropped 10 bases and J dropped 8 bases, with 18 bases sitting between them. Here the CDR3 DNA reads TGTGCCACCTCCGGACGATCGGGGGACACCATATATTTT. Protein: CATSGRSGDTIYF.

This clonotype was observed once. The V call is TRBV20-1, the J call TRBJ2-3; no clear D. Germline V gene data show CDR1 as DFQATT and CDR2 as SNEGSKA (reference sequence). This CDR3 region has 12 residues. Trimming pared 3 bases from V and 6 bases from J, leaving 10 bases between. CDR3 nucleotides: TGCAGTGCTAGGTTCACTGTGGATACGCAGTATTTT. The encoded protein is CSARFTVDTQYF.